The sequence of this T cell receptor beta chain was determined in a study of cytomegalovirus exposure and HLA in healthy donors. As for the study in general: The use of the same platform for the 95 to 150 validation repertoires and the 600 to 800 first-cohort repertoires was reported by a later analysis. Regarding the study as a whole: The tendency of first-cohort TCR clusters to co-occur in the 100 to 150 validation repertoires emerged from a later analysis. Through in vitro validation, a few CMV-associated chains were shown to be specific for CMV antigens.

Trimming left V 2 bases short and J 3 bases short, with 8 bases between. Germline CDR1 SEHNR, CDR2 FQNEAQ (reference sequence). The CDR3 is 14 residues long. The protocol was immunoSEQ multiplex PCR, while the TCRdb copy is restricted to in-frame clones and leaves out a portion. The sample lists over 110,000 clones, 80% to 90% occurring once. About this clone: No antigen is known for it.

Sequences were obtained from PBMCs. The chain recombines TRBV7-9 with TRBJ2-1; the D gene is possibly TRBD1 (5 bases). This TCR derives from a woman in her thirties in good health and CMV-seronegative. CDR3 residues: CASSLTGDYNEQFF. The CDR3 DNA reads as TGTGCCAGCAGCTTAACAGGAGACTACAATGAGCAGTTCTTC.